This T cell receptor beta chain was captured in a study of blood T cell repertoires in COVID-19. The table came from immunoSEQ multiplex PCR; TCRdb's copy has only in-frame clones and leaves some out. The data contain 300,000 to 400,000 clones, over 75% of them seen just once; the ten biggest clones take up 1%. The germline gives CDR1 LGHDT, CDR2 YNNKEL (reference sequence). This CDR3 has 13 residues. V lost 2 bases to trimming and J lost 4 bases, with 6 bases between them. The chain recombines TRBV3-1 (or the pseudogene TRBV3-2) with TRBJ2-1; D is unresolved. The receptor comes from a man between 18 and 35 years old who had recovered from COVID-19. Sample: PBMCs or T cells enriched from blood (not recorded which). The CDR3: CASSQQRYNEQFF. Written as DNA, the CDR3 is TGTGCCAGCAGCCAACAACGGTACAATGAGCAGTTCTTC.